A single sample gave rise to the 13 T cell receptor beta chains below, sequenced in a study of blood T cell repertoires in COVID-19. Here immunoSEQ multiplex PCR was the method, and the copy in TCRdb shows in-frame clones only, minus some. The sample yields approximately 180,000 clones, 81% seen once. Sequenced material: peripheral blood. These receptors all stem from a woman of 80 years or more with COVID-19, enrolled during active disease.

The V gene is TRBV6-5, the J gene TRBJ1-4; TRBD1 matches at 10 bases. The germline V gene encodes CDR1 MNHEY and CDR2 SVGAGI. With 8 bases clipped from V and 7 bases from J, the junction kept 7 bases outside the gene matches. The CDR3 loop spans 14 amino acids. CDR3 in amino acids: CASRGTGVREKLFF. The CDR3 coding sequence is TGTGCCAGCCGCGGGACAGGGGTTCGTGAAAAACTGTTTTTT.

This clone has a handful of counts. V usage is TRBV5-1 and J usage is TRBJ1-1; no reliable D call. This CDR3 comprises 12 residues. V was shortened by 0 bases and J by 3 bases, with 3 bases between the two germline ends. Germline V gene data show CDR1 as SGHRS and CDR2 as YFSETQ. The CDR3 spells CASSLDYTEAFF. The CDR3 nucleotides read TGCGCCAGCAGCTTGGACTACACTGAAGCTTTCTTT.

The genes are TRBV11-3 and TRBJ1-2; 8 bases are shared with TRBD1. Trimming removed 1 base from V and 3 bases from J; junction bases left unmatched: 4. This CDR3 region has 15 residues. CDR1 and CDR2 from the germline V gene are SGHNT and YENEEA. CDR3 in amino acids: CASSLGTGSDYGYTF. Here the CDR3 DNA reads TGTGCCAGCAGCTTAGGGACAGGGTCTGACTATGGCTACACCTTC.

This chain links TRBV19 with TRBJ2-3; D is undetermined. V was trimmed by 4 bases and J by 5 bases, leaving 16 bases between them. CDR1 and CDR2 (germline): LNHDA, SQIVND (reference sequence). This CDR3 is built from 15 residues. Here the CDR3 DNA reads TGTGCCAGTAGTACGCGACTCTCCTTGGGAGATACGCAGTATTTT. Its translation is CASSTRLSLGDTQYF.

The genes are TRBV6-5 and TRBJ1-1; weak D call: TRBD1 (5 bases). Trimming stripped 2 bases from V and 6 bases from J, with 7 bases between. Germline CDR1 reads MNHEY; CDR2 reads SVGAGI. This CDR3 region has 12 residues. CDR3 sequence reads: CASSYPGPEAFF. The CDR3 DNA reads as TGTGCCAGCAGTTACCCAGGGCCTGAAGCTTTCTTT.

This sequence joins TRBV11-1 and TRBJ2-5, with 9 bases lining up with TRBD2. There are 16 residues in the CDR3. The V gene end was trimmed by 2 bases and the J gene end by 0 bases; junction bases not matched to a gene: 4. The germline V gene has CDR1 SGHAT and CDR2 FQDESV (reference sequence). The CDR3 reads CASSLYLAGYQETQYF. Written as DNA, the CDR3 is TGTGCCAGCAGCTTATACCTAGCGGGGTACCAAGAGACCCAGTACTTC.

The rearrangement links TRBV2 to TRBJ1-1; possible D gene TRBD1, 6 bases. The CDR3 runs 15 residues. V lost 1 base to trimming and J lost 5 bases, with 14 bases between them. Germline CDR1 and CDR2: SNHLY and FYNNEI. CDR3 sequence: CASSEEGGVGTEAFF. The CDR3 DNA sequence: TGTGCCAGCAGTGAAGAAGGGGGTGTGGGAACTGAAGCTTTCTTT.

The chain uses TRBV6-5 and TRBJ2-7, with 11 bases identical to TRBD2. Germline CDR1 MNHEY, CDR2 SVGAGI. The CDR3 runs to 15 residues. Losses at the gene ends were 2 bases for V and 3 bases for J; bases not matched to a gene: 3. CDR3 loop: CASSYGTSGIYEQYF. For the CDR3, the DNA is TGTGCCAGCAGTTACGGGACTAGCGGCATCTACGAGCAGTACTTC.

V and J are TRBV9 and TRBJ2-2; 9 positions match TRBD2. This CDR3 contains 17 residues. Unmatched junction bases numbered 7, after V lost 4 bases and J lost 0 bases. Germline CDR1 SGDLS, CDR2 YYNGEE. CDR3 nucleotides: TGTGCCAGCAGCACCCACCGGACTAGCGCGAACACCGGGGAGCTGTTTTTT. It specifies CASSTHRTSANTGELFF.

In DNA form, the CDR3 reads TGTGCCAGCAGCGTAGGGACAGGGGTGGTCGACACTGAAGCTTTCTTT. This gives the protein CASSVGTGVVDTEAFF. The rearrangement links TRBV11-2 to TRBJ1-1; 10 bases fit TRBD1. Losses at the gene ends were 5 bases for V and 3 bases for J; bases not matched to a gene: 9. This CDR3 is 16 amino acids long. Per germline, CDR1 SGHAT and CDR2 FQNNGV.

Comment on this clone: The identical CDR3 is also encoded by other nucleotide sequences in the sample. V is TRBV10-3 and J is TRBJ1-1; TRBD1 matches at 7 bases. Germline V gene sequence: CDR1 ENHRY, CDR2 SYGVKD. The CDR3 is made up of 12 amino acids. V shed 8 bases, J shed 1 base, and the junction held 1 base outside the gene matches. The CDR3 bases are TGTGCCATCCGACAGGGGAACACTGAAGCTTTCTTT. Translated: CAIRQGNTEAFF.

V usage is TRBV21-1 and J usage is TRBJ2-7; the D call in the table, TRBD1, was not verified against the DNA. TRBV21-1 is shown as a pseudogene. This CDR3 spans 13 amino acids. The CDR3 DNA sequence: TGTGCCAGCAGCCCCCAGGCTACCTACGAGCAGTACTTC. It encodes CASSPQATYEQYF.

The chain carries TRBV2 and TRBJ1-2, with a weak D call TRBD1 (5 bases). V was trimmed by 5 bases and J by 7 bases, leaving 23 bases between them. CDR1 and CDR2 from the germline V gene are SNHLY and FYNNEI. This CDR3 has 16 amino acids. CDR3: CASSPSTGFGTRGYTF. CDR3 DNA: TGTGCCAGCAGTCCCAGTACTGGGTTCGGGACTCGTGGCTACACCTTC.